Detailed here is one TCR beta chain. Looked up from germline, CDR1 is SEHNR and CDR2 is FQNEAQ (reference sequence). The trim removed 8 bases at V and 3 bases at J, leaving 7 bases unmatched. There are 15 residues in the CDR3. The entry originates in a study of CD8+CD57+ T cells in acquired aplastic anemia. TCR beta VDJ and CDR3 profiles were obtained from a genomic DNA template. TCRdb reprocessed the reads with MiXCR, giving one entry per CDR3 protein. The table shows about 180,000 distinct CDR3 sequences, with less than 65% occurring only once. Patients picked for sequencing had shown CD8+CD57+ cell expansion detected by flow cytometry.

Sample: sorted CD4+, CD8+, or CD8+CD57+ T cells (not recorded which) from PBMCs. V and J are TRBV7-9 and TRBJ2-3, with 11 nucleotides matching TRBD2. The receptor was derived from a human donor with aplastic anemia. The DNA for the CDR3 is TGTGCCAGCTGCAGAACTAGCGGGAGTACAGATACGCAGTATTTT. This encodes CASCRTSGSTDTQYF. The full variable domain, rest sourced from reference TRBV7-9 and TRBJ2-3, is DTGVSQNPRHKITKRGQNVTFRCDPISEHNRLYWYRQTLGQGPEFLTYFQNEAQLEKSRLLSDRFSAERPKGSFSTLEIQRTEQGDSAMYLCASCRTSGSTDTQYFGPGTRLTVL.